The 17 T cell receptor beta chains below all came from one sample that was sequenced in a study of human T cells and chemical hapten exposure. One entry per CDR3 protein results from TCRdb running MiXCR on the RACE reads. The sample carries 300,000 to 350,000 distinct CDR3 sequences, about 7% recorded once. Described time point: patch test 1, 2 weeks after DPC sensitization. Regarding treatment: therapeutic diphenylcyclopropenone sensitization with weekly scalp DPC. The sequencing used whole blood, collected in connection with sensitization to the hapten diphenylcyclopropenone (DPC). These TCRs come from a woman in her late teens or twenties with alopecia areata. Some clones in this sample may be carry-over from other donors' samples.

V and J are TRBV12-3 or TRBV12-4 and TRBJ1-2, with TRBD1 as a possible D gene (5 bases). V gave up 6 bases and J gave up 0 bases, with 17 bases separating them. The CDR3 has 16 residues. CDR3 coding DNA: TGTGCCAGCAGAAAACTGGACGGGACTACTAACTATGGCTACACCTTC. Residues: CASRKLDGTTNYGYTF.

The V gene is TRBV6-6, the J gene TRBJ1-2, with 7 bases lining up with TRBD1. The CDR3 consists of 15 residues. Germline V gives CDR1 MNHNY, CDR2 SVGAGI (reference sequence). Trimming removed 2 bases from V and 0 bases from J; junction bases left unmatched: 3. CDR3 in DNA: TGTGCCAGCAGTTACGAGGGGACAGCTAACTATGGCTACACCTTC. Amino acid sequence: CASSYEGTANYGYTF.

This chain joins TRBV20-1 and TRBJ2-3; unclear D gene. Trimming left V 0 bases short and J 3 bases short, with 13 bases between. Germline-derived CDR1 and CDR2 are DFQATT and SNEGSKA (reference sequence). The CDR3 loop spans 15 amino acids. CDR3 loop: CSARDLGQVTDTQYF. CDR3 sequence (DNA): TGCAGTGCTAGAGATCTAGGGCAAGTAACAGATACGCAGTATTTT.

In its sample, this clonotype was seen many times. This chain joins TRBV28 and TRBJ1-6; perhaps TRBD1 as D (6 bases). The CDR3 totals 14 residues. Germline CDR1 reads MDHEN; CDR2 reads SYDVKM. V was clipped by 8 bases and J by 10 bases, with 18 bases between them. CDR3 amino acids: CASSRQDGTSPLHF. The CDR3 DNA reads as TGTGCCAGCTCGAGACAGGACGGAACCTCACCCCTCCACTTT.

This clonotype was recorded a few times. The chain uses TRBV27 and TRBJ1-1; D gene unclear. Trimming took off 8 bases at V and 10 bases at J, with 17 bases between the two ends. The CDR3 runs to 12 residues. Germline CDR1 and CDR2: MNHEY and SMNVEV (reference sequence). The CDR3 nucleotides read TGTGCCAGCCAGACCCCCTCCCGCAGAGCTTTCTTT. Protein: CASQTPSRRAFF.

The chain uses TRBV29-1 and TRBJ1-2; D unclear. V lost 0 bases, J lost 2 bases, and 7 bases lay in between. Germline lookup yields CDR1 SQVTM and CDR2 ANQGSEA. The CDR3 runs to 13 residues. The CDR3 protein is CSVEDQKNYGYTF. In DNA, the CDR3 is TGCAGCGTTGAAGATCAGAAGAACTATGGCTACACCTTC.

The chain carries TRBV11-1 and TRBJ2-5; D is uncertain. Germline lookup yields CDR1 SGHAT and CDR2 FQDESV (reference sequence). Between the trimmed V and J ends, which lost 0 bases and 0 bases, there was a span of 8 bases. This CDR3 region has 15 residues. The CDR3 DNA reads TGTGCCAGCAGCTTAGCGGGCCTACACCAAGAGACCCAGTACTTC. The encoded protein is CASSLAGLHQETQYF.

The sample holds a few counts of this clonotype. CDR3 residues: CASSPAREGIATNEKLFF. In DNA form, the CDR3 reads TGTGCCAGCAGCCCAGCCCGGGAGGGGATTGCAACTAATGAAAAACTGTTTTTT. The V gene is TRBV9, the J gene TRBJ1-4, with D tentatively TRBD1 (5 bases). V lost 4 bases and J 0 bases, leaving 19 bases between the germline ends. Looked up from germline, CDR1 is SGDLS and CDR2 is YYNGEE. This CDR3 region has 18 residues. Full variable domain (missing parts from reference TRBV9 and TRBJ1-4): DSGVTQTPKHLITATGQRVTLRCSPRSGDLSVYWYQQSLDQGLQFLIQYYNGEERAKGNILERFSAQQFPDLHSELNLSSLELGDSALYFCASSPAREGIATNEKLFFGSGTQLSVL.

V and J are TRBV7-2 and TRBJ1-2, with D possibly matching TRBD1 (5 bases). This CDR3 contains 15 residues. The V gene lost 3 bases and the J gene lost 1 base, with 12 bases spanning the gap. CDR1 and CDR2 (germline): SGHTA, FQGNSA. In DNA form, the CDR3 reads TGTGCCAGCAGCTTCCGGGACCCTTATAACTATGGCTACACCTTC. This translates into CASSFRDPYNYGYTF.

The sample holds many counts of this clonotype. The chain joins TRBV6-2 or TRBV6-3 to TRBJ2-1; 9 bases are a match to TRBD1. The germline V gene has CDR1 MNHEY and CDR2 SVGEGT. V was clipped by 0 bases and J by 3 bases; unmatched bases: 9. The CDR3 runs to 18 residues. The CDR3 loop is CASSYSPPTGGLYNEQFF. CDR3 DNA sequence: TGTGCCAGCAGTTACTCGCCCCCGACAGGGGGGCTCTACAATGAGCAGTTCTTC.

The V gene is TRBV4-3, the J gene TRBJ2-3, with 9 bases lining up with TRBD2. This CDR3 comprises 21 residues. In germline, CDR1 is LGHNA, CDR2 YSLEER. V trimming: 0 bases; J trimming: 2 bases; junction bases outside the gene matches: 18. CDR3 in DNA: TGCGCCAGCAGCCAAGATGGAGGGGATCTAGCGGGGTCGGACACCACAGATACGCAGTATTTT. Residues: CASSQDGGDLAGSDTTDTQYF.

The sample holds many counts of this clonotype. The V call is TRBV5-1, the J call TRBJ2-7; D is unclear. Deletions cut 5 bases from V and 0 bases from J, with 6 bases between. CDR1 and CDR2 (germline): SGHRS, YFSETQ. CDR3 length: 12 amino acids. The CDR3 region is CASSMNSYEQYF. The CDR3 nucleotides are TGCGCCAGCAGTATGAACTCCTACGAGCAGTACTTC. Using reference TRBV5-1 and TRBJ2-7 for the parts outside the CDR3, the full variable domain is KAGVTQTPRYLIKTRGQQVTLSCSPISGHRSVSWYQQTPGQGLQFLFEYFSETQRNKGNFPGRFSGRQFSNSRSEMNVSTLELGDSALYLCASSMNSYEQYFGPGTRLTVT.

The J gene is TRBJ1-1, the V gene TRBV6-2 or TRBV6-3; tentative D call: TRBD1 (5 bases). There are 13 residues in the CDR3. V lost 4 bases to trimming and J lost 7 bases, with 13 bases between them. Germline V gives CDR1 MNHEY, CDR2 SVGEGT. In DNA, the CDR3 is TGTGCCAGCAGTTTCAGGGTCACTAGTGAAGCTTTCTTT. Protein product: CASSFRVTSEAFF.

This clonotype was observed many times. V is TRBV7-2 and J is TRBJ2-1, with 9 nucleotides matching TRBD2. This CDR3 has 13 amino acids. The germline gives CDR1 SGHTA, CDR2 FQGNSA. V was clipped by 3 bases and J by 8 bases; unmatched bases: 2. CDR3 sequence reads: CASSFERGDEQFF. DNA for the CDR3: TGTGCCAGCAGCTTTGAGCGGGGGGATGAGCAGTTCTTC.

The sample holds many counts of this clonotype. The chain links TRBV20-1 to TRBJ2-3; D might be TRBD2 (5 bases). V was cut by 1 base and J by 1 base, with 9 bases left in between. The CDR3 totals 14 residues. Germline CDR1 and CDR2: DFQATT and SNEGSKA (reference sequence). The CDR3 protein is CSARGIGGTDTQYF. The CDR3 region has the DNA TGCAGTGCTAGAGGCATCGGGGGCACAGATACGCAGTATTTT.

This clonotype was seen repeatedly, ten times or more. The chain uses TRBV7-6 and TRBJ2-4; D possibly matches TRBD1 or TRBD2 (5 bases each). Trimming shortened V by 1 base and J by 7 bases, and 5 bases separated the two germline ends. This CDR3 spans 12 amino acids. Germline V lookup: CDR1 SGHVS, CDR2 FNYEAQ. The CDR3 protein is CASSLGGNIQYF. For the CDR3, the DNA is TGTGCCAGCAGCTTAGGGGGGAACATTCAGTACTTC. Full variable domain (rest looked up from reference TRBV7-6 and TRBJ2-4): GAGVSQSPRYKVTKRGQDVALRCDPISGHVSLYWYRQALGQGPEFLTYFNYEAQQDKSGLPNDRFSAERPEGSISTLTIQRTEQRDSAMYRCASSLGGNIQYFGAGTRLSVL.

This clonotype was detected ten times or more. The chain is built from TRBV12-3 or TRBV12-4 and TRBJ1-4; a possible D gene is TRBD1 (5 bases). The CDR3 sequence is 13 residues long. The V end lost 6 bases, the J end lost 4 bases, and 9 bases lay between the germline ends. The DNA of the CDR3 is TGTGCCAGCAGCTCCCAGGGTAATGAAAAACTGTTTTTT. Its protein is CASSSQGNEKLFF.